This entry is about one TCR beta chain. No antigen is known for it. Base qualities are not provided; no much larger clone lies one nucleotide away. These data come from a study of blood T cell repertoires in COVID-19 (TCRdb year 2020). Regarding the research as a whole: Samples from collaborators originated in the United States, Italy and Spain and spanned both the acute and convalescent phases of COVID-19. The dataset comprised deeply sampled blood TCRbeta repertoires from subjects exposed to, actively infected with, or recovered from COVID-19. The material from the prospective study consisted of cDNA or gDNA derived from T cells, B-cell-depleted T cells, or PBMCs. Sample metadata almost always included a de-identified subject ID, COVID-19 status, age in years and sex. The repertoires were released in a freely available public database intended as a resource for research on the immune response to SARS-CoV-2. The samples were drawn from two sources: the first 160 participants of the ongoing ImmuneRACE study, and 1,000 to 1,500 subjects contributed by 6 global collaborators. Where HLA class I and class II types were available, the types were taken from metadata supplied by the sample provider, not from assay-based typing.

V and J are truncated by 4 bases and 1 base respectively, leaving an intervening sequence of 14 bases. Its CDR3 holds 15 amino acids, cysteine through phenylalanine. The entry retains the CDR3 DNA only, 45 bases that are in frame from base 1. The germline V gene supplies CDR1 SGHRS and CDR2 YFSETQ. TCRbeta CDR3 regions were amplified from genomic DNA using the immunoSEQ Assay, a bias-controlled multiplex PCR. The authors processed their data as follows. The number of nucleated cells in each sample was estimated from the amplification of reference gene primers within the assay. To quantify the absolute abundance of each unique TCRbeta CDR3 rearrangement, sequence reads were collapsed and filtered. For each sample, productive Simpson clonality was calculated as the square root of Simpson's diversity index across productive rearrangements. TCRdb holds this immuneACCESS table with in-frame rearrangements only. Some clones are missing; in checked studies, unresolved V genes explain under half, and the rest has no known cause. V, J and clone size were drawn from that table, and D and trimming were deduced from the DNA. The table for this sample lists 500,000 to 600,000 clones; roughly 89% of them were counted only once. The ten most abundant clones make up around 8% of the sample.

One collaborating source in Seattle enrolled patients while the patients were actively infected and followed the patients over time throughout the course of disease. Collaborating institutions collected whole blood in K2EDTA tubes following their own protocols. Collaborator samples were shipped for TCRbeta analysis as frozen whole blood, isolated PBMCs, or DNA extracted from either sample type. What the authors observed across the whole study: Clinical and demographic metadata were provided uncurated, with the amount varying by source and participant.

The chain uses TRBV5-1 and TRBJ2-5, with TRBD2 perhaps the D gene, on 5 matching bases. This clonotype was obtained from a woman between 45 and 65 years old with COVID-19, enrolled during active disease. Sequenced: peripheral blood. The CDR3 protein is CASSPSRTLQETQYF. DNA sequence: TGCGCCAGCAGCCCGAGCAGGACTCTCCAAGAGACCCAGTACTTC.